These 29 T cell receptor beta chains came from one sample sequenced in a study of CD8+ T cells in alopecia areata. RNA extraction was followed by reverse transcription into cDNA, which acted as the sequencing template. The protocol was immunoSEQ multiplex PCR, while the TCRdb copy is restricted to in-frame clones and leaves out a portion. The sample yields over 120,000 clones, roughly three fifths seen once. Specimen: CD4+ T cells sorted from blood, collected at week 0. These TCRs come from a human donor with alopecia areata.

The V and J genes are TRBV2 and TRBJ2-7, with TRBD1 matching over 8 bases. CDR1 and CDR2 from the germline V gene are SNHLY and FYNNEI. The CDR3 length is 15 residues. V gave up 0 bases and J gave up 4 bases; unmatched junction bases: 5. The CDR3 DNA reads TGTGCCAGCAGTGAAGCTGGGTACAGGGGGTACGAGCAGTACTTC. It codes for CASSEAGYRGYEQYF.

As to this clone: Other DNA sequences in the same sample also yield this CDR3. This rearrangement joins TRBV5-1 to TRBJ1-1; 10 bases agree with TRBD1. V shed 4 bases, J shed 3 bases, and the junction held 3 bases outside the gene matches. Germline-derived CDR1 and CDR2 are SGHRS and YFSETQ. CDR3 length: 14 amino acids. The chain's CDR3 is CASSRQGADTEAFF. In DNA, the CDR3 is TGCGCCAGCAGCAGACAGGGGGCGGACACTGAAGCTTTCTTT.

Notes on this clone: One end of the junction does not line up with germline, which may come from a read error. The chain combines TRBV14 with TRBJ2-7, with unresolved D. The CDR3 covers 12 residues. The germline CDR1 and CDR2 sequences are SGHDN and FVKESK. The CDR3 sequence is CASSQDYYERHF. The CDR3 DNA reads TGTGCCAGCAGCCAAGATTACTACGAGCGACACTTC.

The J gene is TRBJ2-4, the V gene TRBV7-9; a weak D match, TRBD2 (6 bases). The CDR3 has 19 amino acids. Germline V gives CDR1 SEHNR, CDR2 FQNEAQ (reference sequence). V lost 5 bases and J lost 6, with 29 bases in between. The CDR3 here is CASSPSEAETTSHRNIQYF. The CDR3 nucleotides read TGTGCCAGCAGCCCAAGCGAAGCAGAGACCACTAGCCACAGAAACATTCAGTACTTC.

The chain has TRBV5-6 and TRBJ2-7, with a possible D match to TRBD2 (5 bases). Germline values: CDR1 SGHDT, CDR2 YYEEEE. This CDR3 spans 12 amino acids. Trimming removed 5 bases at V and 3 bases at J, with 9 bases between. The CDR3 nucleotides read TGTGCCAGCAGTCTCGGGGTCTACGAGCAGTACTTC. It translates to CASSLGVYEQYF.

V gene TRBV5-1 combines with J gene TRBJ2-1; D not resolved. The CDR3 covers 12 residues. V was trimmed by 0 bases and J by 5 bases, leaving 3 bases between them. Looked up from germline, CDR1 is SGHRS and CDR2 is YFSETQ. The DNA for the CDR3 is TGCGCCAGCAGCTTGGGGCACAATGAGCAGTTCTTC. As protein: CASSLGHNEQFF.

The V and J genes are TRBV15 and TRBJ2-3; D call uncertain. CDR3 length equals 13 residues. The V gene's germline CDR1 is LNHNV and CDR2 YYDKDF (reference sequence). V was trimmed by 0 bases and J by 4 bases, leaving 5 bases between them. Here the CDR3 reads CATSRDLSDTQYF. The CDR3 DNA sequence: TGTGCCACCAGCAGAGATTTGTCAGATACGCAGTATTTT.

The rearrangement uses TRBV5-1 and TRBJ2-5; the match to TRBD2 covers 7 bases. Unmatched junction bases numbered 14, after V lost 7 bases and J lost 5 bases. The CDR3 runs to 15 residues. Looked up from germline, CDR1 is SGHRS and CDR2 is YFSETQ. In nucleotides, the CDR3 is TGCGCCAGCGGAGGGAGCGGGGCTTCGGGGGAGACCCAGTACTTC. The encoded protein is CASGGSGASGETQYF.

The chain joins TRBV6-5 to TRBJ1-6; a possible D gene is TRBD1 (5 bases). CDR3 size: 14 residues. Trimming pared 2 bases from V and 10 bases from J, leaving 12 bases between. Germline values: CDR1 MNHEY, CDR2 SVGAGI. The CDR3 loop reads CASSYLQGGSPLHF. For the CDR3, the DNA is TGTGCCAGCAGTTACCTCCAGGGAGGCTCACCCCTCCACTTT.

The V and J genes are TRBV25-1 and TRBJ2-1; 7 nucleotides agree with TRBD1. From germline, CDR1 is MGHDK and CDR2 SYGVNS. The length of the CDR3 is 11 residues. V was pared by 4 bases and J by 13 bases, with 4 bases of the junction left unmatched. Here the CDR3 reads CASSGTGPQFF. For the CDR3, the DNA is TGTGCCAGCAGTGGGACAGGCCCCCAGTTCTTC.

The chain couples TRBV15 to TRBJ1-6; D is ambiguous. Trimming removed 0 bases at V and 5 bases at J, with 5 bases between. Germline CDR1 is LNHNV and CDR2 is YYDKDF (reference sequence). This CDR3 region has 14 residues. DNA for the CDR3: TGTGCCACCAGCAGAGAAGTGAATAATTCACCCCTCCACTTT. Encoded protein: CATSREVNNSPLHF.

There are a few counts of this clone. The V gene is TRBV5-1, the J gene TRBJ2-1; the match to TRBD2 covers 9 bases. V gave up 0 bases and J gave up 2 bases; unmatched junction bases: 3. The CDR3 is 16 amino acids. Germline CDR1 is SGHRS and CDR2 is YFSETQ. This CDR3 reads CASSLAAGGPYNEQFF. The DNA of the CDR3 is TGCGCCAGCAGCTTGGCCGCGGGGGGGCCCTACAATGAGCAGTTCTTC.

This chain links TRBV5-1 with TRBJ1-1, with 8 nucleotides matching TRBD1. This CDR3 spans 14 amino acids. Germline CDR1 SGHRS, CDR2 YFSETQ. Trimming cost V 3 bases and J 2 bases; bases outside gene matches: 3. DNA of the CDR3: TGCGCCAGCAGCTCGACAGGGGCAAACACTGAAGCTTTCTTT. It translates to CASSSTGANTEAFF.

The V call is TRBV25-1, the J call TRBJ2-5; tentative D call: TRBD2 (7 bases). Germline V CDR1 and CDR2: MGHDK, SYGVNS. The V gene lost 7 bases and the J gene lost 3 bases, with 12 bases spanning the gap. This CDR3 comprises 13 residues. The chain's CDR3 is CASKRGGEETQYF. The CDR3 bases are TGTGCCAGCAAAAGGGGGGGCGAAGAGACCCAGTACTTC.

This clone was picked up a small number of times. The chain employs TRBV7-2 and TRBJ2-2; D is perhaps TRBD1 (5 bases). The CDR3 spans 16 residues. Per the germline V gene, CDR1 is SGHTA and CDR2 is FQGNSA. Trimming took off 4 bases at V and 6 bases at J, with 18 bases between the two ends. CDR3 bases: TGTGCCAGCAGCTCTAATTGGGGCAGCGTTCCCGGGGAGCTGTTTTTT. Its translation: CASSSNWGSVPGELFF.

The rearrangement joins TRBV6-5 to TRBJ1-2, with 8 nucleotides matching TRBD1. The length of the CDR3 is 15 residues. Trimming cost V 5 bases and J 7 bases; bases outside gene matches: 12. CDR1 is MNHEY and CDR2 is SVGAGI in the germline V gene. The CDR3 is CASSRESRGPSGYTF. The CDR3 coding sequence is TGTGCCAGCAGTAGGGAGAGCAGGGGGCCCAGTGGCTACACCTTC.

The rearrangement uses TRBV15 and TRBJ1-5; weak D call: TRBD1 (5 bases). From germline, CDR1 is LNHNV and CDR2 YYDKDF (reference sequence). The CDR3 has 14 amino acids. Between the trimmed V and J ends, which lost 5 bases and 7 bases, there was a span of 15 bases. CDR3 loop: CATSWEGVGQPQHF. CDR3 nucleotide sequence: TGTGCCACCAGCTGGGAAGGGGTTGGACAGCCCCAGCATTTT.

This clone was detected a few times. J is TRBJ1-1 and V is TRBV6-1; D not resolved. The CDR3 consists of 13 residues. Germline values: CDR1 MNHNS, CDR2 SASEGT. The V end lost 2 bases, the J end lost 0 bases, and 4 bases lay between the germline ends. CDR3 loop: CASSEHLNTEAFF. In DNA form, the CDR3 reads TGTGCCAGCAGTGAACACCTGAACACTGAAGCTTTCTTT.

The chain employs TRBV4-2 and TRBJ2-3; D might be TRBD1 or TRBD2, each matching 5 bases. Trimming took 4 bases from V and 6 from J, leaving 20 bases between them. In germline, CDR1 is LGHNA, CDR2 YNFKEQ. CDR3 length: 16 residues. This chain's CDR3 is CASSRTGTSQADTQYF. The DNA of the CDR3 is TGTGCCAGCAGCCGGACCGGGACCTCGCAAGCTGATACGCAGTATTTT.

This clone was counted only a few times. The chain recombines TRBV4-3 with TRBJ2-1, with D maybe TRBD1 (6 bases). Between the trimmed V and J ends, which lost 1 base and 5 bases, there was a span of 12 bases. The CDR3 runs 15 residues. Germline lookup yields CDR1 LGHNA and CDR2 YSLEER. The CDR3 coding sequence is TGCGCCAGCAGCCAAGGGGACATAAGAGACAATGAGCAGTTCTTC. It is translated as CASSQGDIRDNEQFF.

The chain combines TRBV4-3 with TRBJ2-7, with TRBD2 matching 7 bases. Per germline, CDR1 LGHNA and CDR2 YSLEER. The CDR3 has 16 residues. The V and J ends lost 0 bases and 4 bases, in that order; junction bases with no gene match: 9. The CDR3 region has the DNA TGCGCCAGCAGCCAAGATCATCGGCTAGCGGTTTACGAGCAGTACTTC. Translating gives CASSQDHRLAVYEQYF.

The CDR3 DNA is TGTGCCAGCAGCAATTACCCCCCGGGACCCCTGAACGGCTACACCTTC. Protein product: CASSNYPPGPLNGYTF. V usage is TRBV2 and J usage is TRBJ1-2, with a possible D match to TRBD1 (5 bases). Germline V lookup: CDR1 SNHLY, CDR2 FYNNEI. V lost 6 bases and J lost 8, with 25 bases in between. This CDR3 comprises 16 residues.

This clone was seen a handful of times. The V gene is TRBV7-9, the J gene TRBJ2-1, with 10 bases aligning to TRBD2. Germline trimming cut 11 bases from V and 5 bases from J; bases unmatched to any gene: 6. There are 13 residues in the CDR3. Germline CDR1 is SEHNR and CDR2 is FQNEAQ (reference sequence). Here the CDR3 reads CAGLLAGDNEQFF. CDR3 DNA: TGTGCCGGCCTCCTAGCGGGGGACAATGAGCAGTTCTTC.

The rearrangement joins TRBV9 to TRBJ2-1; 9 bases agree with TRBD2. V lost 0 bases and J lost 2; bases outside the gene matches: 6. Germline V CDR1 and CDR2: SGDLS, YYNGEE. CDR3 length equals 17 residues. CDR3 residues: CASSVGEGGGAYNEQFF. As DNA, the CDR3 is TGTGCCAGCAGCGTAGGTGAAGGCGGGGGGGCCTACAATGAGCAGTTCTTC.

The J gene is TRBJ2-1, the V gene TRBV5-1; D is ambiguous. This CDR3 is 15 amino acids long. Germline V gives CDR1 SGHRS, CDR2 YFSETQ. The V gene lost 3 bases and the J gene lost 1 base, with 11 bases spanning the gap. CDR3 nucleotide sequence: TGCGCCAGCAGCTCCGGGCAGTGGTCCTACAATGAGCAGTTCTTC. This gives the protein CASSSGQWSYNEQFF.

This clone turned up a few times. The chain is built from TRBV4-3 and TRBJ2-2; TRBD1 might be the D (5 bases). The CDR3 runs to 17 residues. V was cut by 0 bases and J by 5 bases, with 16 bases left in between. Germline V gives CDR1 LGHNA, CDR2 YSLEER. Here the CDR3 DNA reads TGCGCCAGCAGCCAAGAGTTCCTCAGGGCCTTTACCGGGGAGCTGTTTTTT. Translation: CASSQEFLRAFTGELFF.

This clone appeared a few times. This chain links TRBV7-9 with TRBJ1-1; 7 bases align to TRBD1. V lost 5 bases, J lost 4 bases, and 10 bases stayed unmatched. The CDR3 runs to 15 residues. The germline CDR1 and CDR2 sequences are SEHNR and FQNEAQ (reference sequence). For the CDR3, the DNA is TGTGCCAGCAGCCCGCACAGGGGCTGGGGCACTGAAGCTTTCTTT. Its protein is CASSPHRGWGTEAFF.

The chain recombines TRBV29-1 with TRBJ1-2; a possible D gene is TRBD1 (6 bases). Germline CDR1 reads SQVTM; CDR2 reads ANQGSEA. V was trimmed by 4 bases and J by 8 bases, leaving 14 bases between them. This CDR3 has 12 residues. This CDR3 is CSVGEDRSGYTF. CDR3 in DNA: TGCAGCGTTGGGGAGGACAGAAGCGGCTACACCTTC.

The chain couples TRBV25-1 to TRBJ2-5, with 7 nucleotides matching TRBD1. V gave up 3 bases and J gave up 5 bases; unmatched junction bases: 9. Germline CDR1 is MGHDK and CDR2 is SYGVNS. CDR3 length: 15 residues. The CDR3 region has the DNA TGTGCCAGCAGTGAGGCCTCAGCGGACAGGGAGACCCAGTACTTC. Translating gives CASSEASADRETQYF. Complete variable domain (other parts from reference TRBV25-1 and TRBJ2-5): EADIYQTPRYLVIGTGKKITLECSQTMGHDKMYWYQQDPGMELHLIHYSYGVNSTEKGDLSSESTVSRIRTEHFPLTLESARPSHTSQYLCASSEASADRETQYFGPGTRLLVL.